The 20 T cell receptor beta chains below come from one sample, sequenced in a study of blood T cell repertoires in COVID-19. Measured with immunoSEQ multiplex PCR; TCRdb has only the in-frame clones, and not every one. Here the sample spans about 87,000 clones, about 88% being singletons. The sample was peripheral blood. The receptors shown here come from a man aged 35-49 years with acute or convalescent COVID-19.

The rearrangement joins TRBV29-1 to TRBJ2-1; D unresolved. The ends were cut back, 0 bases at V and 2 bases at J, with 14 bases in the middle. Germline V gives CDR1 SQVTM, CDR2 ANQGSEA. The CDR3 runs to 16 residues. This CDR3 reads CSVEDPPRQTYNEQFF. CDR3 DNA: TGCAGCGTTGAAGATCCACCCAGACAAACCTACAATGAGCAGTTCTTC.

The V gene is TRBV6-5, the J gene TRBJ1-5; TRBD1 is a possible D gene (6 bases). Per the germline V gene, CDR1 is MNHEY and CDR2 is SVGAGI. This CDR3 comprises 15 residues. V gave up 6 bases and J gave up 1 base, with 13 bases separating them. In nucleotides, the CDR3 is TGTGCCAGCAGCCAAGCAGGGGAAAGCAATCAGCCCCAGCATTTT. Its translation: CASSQAGESNQPQHF.

This chain joins TRBV6-2 or TRBV6-3 and TRBJ2-5; 11 positions agree with TRBD2. The ends lost 2 bases at V and 0 bases at J; junction bases unmatched: 5. Germline assignment: CDR1 MNHEY and CDR2 SVGEGT. This CDR3 contains 17 residues. The CDR3 reads CASSYRPLAGDQETQYF. DNA for the CDR3: TGTGCCAGCAGTTACCGACCACTAGCGGGGGACCAAGAGACCCAGTACTTC.

This rearrangement joins TRBV5-4 to TRBJ2-4; TRBD2 might be the D (6 bases). CDR3 length: 15 residues. Deletions cut 2 bases from V and 0 bases from J, with 9 bases between. Per germline, CDR1 SGHNT and CDR2 YYREEE (reference sequence). CDR3 region: CASSFPGVAKNIQYF. The CDR3 DNA reads TGTGCCAGCAGCTTCCCGGGGGTAGCCAAAAACATTCAGTACTTC. The full variable domain, rest sourced from reference TRBV5-4 and TRBJ2-4, is ETGVTQSPTHLIKTRGQQVTLRCSSQSGHNTVSWYQQALGQGPQFIFQYYREEENGRGNFPPRFSGLQFPNYSSELNVNALELDDSALYLCASSFPGVAKNIQYFGAGTRLSVL.

This sequence joins TRBV9 and TRBJ1-1, with D possibly being TRBD1 (6 bases). The CDR3 has 12 residues. CDR1 SGDLS and CDR2 YYNGEE come from the germline V gene. The V end lost 4 bases, the J end lost 3 bases, and 7 bases lay between the germline ends. The CDR3 loop is CASSKGDTEAFF. The DNA of the CDR3 is TGTGCCAGCAGCAAGGGGGACACTGAAGCTTTCTTT.

V is TRBV12-3 or TRBV12-4 and J is TRBJ1-2; D is perhaps TRBD1 (6 bases). This CDR3 spans 13 amino acids. The V and J ends lost 5 bases and 1 base respectively, with 8 bases between them. Written as DNA, the CDR3 is TGTGCCAGCAGTCCCAGGGGTAACTATGGCTACACCTTC. Protein product: CASSPRGNYGYTF.

The rearrangement uses TRBV7-2 and TRBJ2-5, with TRBD2 identical over 12 bases. This CDR3 contains 17 residues. Looked up from germline, CDR1 is SGHTA and CDR2 is FQGNSA. The junction had 10 bases not matched to a gene; V was cut back by 4 bases and J by 4 bases. CDR3 sequence: CASSYRTSGATGETQYF. Here the CDR3 DNA reads TGTGCCAGCAGCTACAGGACTAGCGGGGCGACGGGAGAGACCCAGTACTTC.

The chain joins TRBV30 to TRBJ2-5; 7 nucleotides match TRBD1. The CDR3 is made up of 13 amino acids. Germline trimming cut 5 bases from V and 5 bases from J; bases unmatched to any gene: 8. Germline V gene sequence: CDR1 GTSNPN, CDR2 SVGIG (reference sequence). CDR3 sequence: CAWATGSGETQYF. In DNA, the CDR3 is TGTGCCTGGGCGACAGGGTCAGGTGAGACCCAGTACTTC.

DNA for the CDR3: TGCAGCGTTTATTCCGGGACAGCCGAGGCCGACAGTACGGGGCTAAATGAGCAGTTCTTC. Residues: CSVYSGTAEADSTGLNEQFF. The chain has TRBV29-1 and TRBJ2-1; 7 bases fit TRBD1. This CDR3 comprises 20 residues. Germline lookup yields CDR1 SQVTM and CDR2 ANQGSEA. J gave up 7 bases and V 5 bases, and 29 bases lay outside the gene matches.

The rearrangement joins TRBV5-1 to TRBJ2-3; D unclear. Germline V gives CDR1 SGHRS, CDR2 YFSETQ. The CDR3 is made up of 14 amino acids. Trimming stripped 4 bases from V and 4 bases from J, with 13 bases between. The CDR3 DNA reads as TGCGCCAGCAGCCCAGCCAGCGCCGCAGATACGCAGTATTTT. Translation gives CASSPASAADTQYF.

The chain joins TRBV19 to TRBJ2-7, with D possibly being TRBD2 (5 bases). The length of the CDR3 is 12 residues. V lost 5 bases to trimming and J lost 3 bases, with 8 bases between them. Germline V gene sequence: CDR1 LNHDA, CDR2 SQIVND (reference sequence). The CDR3 sequence: CASSAGNYEQYF. In DNA form, the CDR3 reads TGTGCCAGTAGTGCCGGGAACTACGAGCAGTACTTC.

V usage is TRBV19 and J usage is TRBJ2-1; D might be TRBD2 (5 bases). Germline V gene sequence: CDR1 LNHDA, CDR2 SQIVND (reference sequence). V shed 6 bases and J shed 4 bases, with 7 bases lying between them. The CDR3 loop spans 12 amino acids. CDR3 region: CASRDYYNEQFF. The CDR3 DNA reads as TGTGCCAGTAGAGACTATTACAATGAGCAGTTCTTC.

This chain connects TRBV23-1 to TRBJ2-7, with 7 bases matching TRBD1. TRBV23-1 qualifies as an ORF whose function is uncertain. The CDR3 sequence is 17 residues long. V lost 3 bases, J lost 1 base, and 12 bases stayed unmatched. The CDR3 sequence: CASSQPATGSLSYEQYF. The CDR3 nucleotides are TGCGCCAGCAGTCAGCCCGCGACAGGGAGTTTATCCTACGAGCAGTACTTC.

Here the CDR3 DNA reads TGTGCCAGCAGTTACTCACAGGGGGCAATTGAGACCCAGTACTTC. Translating it yields CASSYSQGAIETQYF. The J gene is TRBJ2-5, the V gene TRBV6-2 or TRBV6-3; 9 bases map to TRBD1. The V gene's germline CDR1 is MNHEY and CDR2 SVGEGT. This CDR3 contains 15 residues. J lost 5 bases, V lost 0 bases, and 4 bases had no gene match.

The chain couples TRBV7-6 to TRBJ2-5; 14 nucleotides match TRBD2. The CDR3 is 17 residues long. V shed 5 bases and J 7 bases; nucleotides not matched to a gene: 12. CDR1 is SGHVS and CDR2 is FNYEAQ in the germline V gene. CDR3 bases: TGTGCCAGCAGCCCCGGGACTAGCGGGAGAATTGGGGGGACCCAGTACTTC. It yields the protein CASSPGTSGRIGGTQYF.

The genes are TRBV4-1 and TRBJ2-3; the match to TRBD2 covers 10 bases. CDR3 length equals 19 residues. V was pared by 0 bases and J by 2 bases, with 11 bases of the junction left unmatched. Germline lookup yields CDR1 MGHRA and CDR2 YSYEKL. In DNA form, the CDR3 reads TGCGCCAGCAGCCAAGATCGGGCTAGCGGGGGTCCTAACACAGATACGCAGTATTTT. Its protein is CASSQDRASGGPNTDTQYF.

The chain couples TRBV7-6 to TRBJ2-5, with D possibly matching TRBD2 (5 bases). The germline V gene encodes CDR1 SGHVS and CDR2 FNYEAQ. The CDR3 is 15 residues long. V was shortened by 3 bases and J by 0 bases, with 11 bases between the two germline ends. CDR3 residues: CASSFNGEYQETQYF. Written as DNA, the CDR3 is TGTGCCAGCAGCTTTAACGGGGAATACCAAGAGACCCAGTACTTC.

The chain joins TRBV3-1 (or the pseudogene TRBV3-2) to TRBJ2-1; 13 bases map to TRBD2. CDR1 and CDR2 from the germline V gene are LGHDT and YNNKEL (reference sequence). V shed 2 bases and J 3 bases; nucleotides not matched to a gene: 7. The CDR3 sequence is 18 residues long. The CDR3 spells CASSQRTSGGINYNEQFF. CDR3 DNA sequence: TGTGCCAGCAGCCAACGGACTAGCGGGGGAATTAACTACAATGAGCAGTTCTTC.

V usage is TRBV24-1 and J usage is TRBJ1-4, with TRBD1 identical over 7 bases. The CDR3 consists of 13 residues. Per germline, CDR1 KGHDR and CDR2 SFDVKD. The trim removed 9 bases at V and 3 bases at J, leaving 3 bases unmatched. The CDR3 spells CATEDRANEKLFF. CDR3 nucleotide sequence: TGTGCCACCGAAGACAGGGCTAATGAAAAACTGTTTTTT.

The chain has TRBV18 and TRBJ1-1; the D gene is possibly TRBD1 (6 bases). With 3 bases removed from V and 0 bases from J, the gap between germline ends came to 17 bases. Germline V gene data show CDR1 as KGHSH and CDR2 as LQKENI. The CDR3 totals 17 residues. CDR3 region: CASSPTTWGQMNTEAFF. For the CDR3, the DNA is TGTGCCAGCTCACCCACCACCTGGGGGCAGATGAACACTGAAGCTTTCTTT.